What follows are 10 T cell receptor beta chains derived from one specimen sequenced in a study of post-analysis software for immune sequencing data. The authors incorporated unique molecular identifiers into the TCR beta cDNA libraries. TCRdb reprocessed the PCR reads via MiXCR and lists one record per CDR3 protein. The sample consists of roughly 160,000 distinct CDR3 sequences, around 34% of them appearing once. This material consisted of blood, taken after autologous hematopoietic stem cell transplantation. Source of these receptors: a girl aged 5 to 17 with multiple sclerosis.

This sequence joins TRBV5-1 and TRBJ1-2; 11 nucleotides line up with TRBD1. The germline V gene encodes CDR1 SGHRS and CDR2 YFSETQ. The CDR3 runs 16 residues. The V gene end was trimmed by 0 bases and the J gene end by 6 bases; junction bases not matched to a gene: 7. The CDR3 sequence: CASSLAGTGGSDGYTF. As DNA, the CDR3 is TGCGCCAGCAGCTTGGCCGGGACAGGGGGTTCGGATGGCTACACCTTC.

This chain connects TRBV11-2 to TRBJ2-1; D uncertain. Trimming left V 3 bases short and J 5 bases short, with 17 bases between. The CDR3 runs to 16 residues. Germline V lookup: CDR1 SGHAT, CDR2 FQNNGV. CDR3 DNA: TGTGCCAGCAGCTTCCAGGCTTCGCATACTCACAATGAGCAGTTCTTC. This translates into CASSFQASHTHNEQFF.

This clonotype was recorded once. The chain combines TRBV28 with TRBJ2-6, with 8 bases lining up with TRBD1. CDR1 and CDR2 (germline): MDHEN, SYDVKM. With 0 bases clipped from V and 0 bases from J, the junction kept 4 bases outside the gene matches. The CDR3 has 18 amino acids. The CDR3 loop reads CASSLWAGGRSGANVLTF. CDR3 DNA sequence: TGTGCCAGCAGTTTATGGGCAGGGGGCCGCTCTGGGGCCAACGTCCTGACTTTC.

This clonotype was counted ten times or more. The gene calls are TRBV7-3 and TRBJ2-7, with TRBD2 matching over 8 bases. The trim removed 1 base at V and 0 bases at J, leaving 5 bases unmatched. Germline values: CDR1 SGHTA, CDR2 FQGTGA. CDR3 length: 16 amino acids. DNA of the CDR3: TGTGCCAGCAGCTTAAGGGGCGGGAGGAGCTCCTACGAGCAGTACTTC. Amino acids: CASSLRGGRSSYEQYF. The full variable domain, its missing parts supplied by reference TRBV7-3 and TRBJ2-7, is GAGVSQTPSNKVTEKGKYVELRCDPISGHTALYWYRQSLGQGPEFLIYFQGTGAADDSGLPNDRFFAVRPEGSVSTLKIQRTERGDSAVYLCASSLRGGRSSYEQYFGPGTRLTVT.

The chain uses TRBV13 and TRBJ2-1; D is possibly TRBD1 or TRBD2 (5 bases each). With 6 bases removed from V and 9 bases from J, the gap between germline ends came to 9 bases. The CDR3 is 11 amino acids. Germline assignment: CDR1 PRHDT and CDR2 FYEKMQ (reference sequence). The CDR3 DNA reads TGTGCCAGCAGGGGGACGGGTGAGCAGTTCTTC. Amino acid sequence: CASRGTGEQFF.

A word on this clonotype: One junction end disagrees with the germline gene, perhaps due to a read error. V usage is TRBV10-3 and J usage is TRBJ2-1; D uncertain. Germline loops: CDR1 ENHRY, CDR2 SYGVKD. The CDR3 contains 16 residues. CDR3 amino acids: CAISLTTPQSYNEQFF. CDR3 DNA: TGTGCCATCAGCCTGACAACGCCTCAGTCCTATAATGAGCAGTTCTTC.

This clonotype was detected only a few times. The chain combines TRBV9 with TRBJ2-7; D might be TRBD1 (5 bases). Germline V gives CDR1 SGDLS, CDR2 YYNGEE. The CDR3 is made up of 16 amino acids. The V and J ends lost 0 bases and 3 bases respectively, with 16 bases between them. The CDR3 DNA sequence: TGTGCCAGCAGCGTAGGACCGACAGCCCAAGACTACGAGCAGTACTTC. Its translation is CASSVGPTAQDYEQYF.

The gene calls are TRBV13 and TRBJ2-7; 7 bases are a match to TRBD1. V was pared by 5 bases and J by 1 base, with 5 bases of the junction left unmatched. The CDR3 runs 14 residues. Looked up from germline, CDR1 is PRHDT and CDR2 is FYEKMQ (reference sequence). For the CDR3, the DNA is TGTGCCAGCAGCGTAAGGGACAGTTCCTACGAGCAGTACTTC. Protein sequence: CASSVRDSSYEQYF.

A word on this clonotype: A much larger clone lies a single base off, so this may be a read error. This chain connects TRBV6-5 to TRBJ2-6, with 7 positions matching TRBD1. This CDR3 region has 16 residues. Germline CDR1 reads MNHEY; CDR2 reads SVGAGI. The CDR3 spells CAGSYVGGGGANVLTF. The CDR3 DNA follows: TGTGCCGGCAGTTACGTAGGGGGCGGTGGGGCCAACGTCCTGACTTTC.

As regards this clonotype: At one boundary the junction diverges from the germline segment, which might be a read error. The chain joins TRBV10-1 to TRBJ2-2; unclear D gene. Germline-derived CDR1 and CDR2 are WNHNN and SYGVQD (reference sequence). The CDR3 has 12 residues. The CDR3 coding sequence is TGCGCCAGCAGTGAGAACGCCGGGGAGCTGTTTTTT. It is translated as CASSENAGELFF.